A single TCR beta chain is shown here with its context. The sample originates from a study of radiotherapy plus CTLA-4 blockade in lung cancer. Data came from immunoSEQ multiplex PCR; TCRdb stores just in-frame clones and leaves some out. The sample carries 55,000 to 80,000 clones, around four fifths recorded once. It was focal radiation plus CTLA-4 blockade with ipilimumab that patients with chemo-refractory metastatic non-small-cell lung cancer received. Deletions cut 4 bases from V and 6 bases from J, with 19 bases between. Germline V gene lookup returns CDR1 LGHNT and CDR2 FRNRAP. There are 16 residues in the CDR3.

The TCR was taken from a human donor with non-small cell lung cancer who had a complete response to radiotherapy plus ipilimumab. The sample in question was peripheral blood, obtained from a patient treated with radiotherapy plus ipilimumab. J is TRBJ2-1 and V is TRBV12-5, with a weak D call TRBD1 (6 bases). CDR3 in amino acids: CASGSKQGRWANEQFF. CDR3 in DNA: TGTGCTAGTGGTTCAAAACAGGGTAGGTGGGCCAATGAGCAGTTCTTC. The complete variable domain, with remaining parts taken from reference TRBV12-5 and TRBJ2-1, reads DARVTQTPRHKVTEMGQEVTMRCQPILGHNTVFWYRQTMMQGLELLAYFRNRAPLDDSGMPKDRFSAEMPDATLATLKIQPSEPRDSAVYFCASGSKQGRWANEQFFGPGTRLTVL.